Below are 19 T cell receptor beta chains sequenced from a single sample in a study of circulating and synovial CD4+ cells in juvenile arthritis. TCRdb keeps only in-frame clones here, not all; method: immunoSEQ multiplex PCR. The table lists about 39,000 clones, approximately 94% of them singletons. What was sequenced was CD4+ T cells from blood. These receptors were obtained from a human donor with juvenile idiopathic arthritis.

The J gene is TRBJ2-5, the V gene TRBV6-1; D is ambiguous. Trimming cost V 4 bases and J 2 bases, with 8 bases left between them. CDR3 length: 13 residues. Germline CDR1 is MNHNS and CDR2 is SASEGT. CDR3 in DNA: TGTGCCAGCAGTGGAACAGCACAAGAGACCCAGTACTTC. As protein: CASSGTAQETQYF.

The chain is built from TRBV30 and TRBJ1-4; 7 nucleotides agree with TRBD1. V lost 8 bases to trimming and J lost 6 bases; unmatched junction nucleotides: 12. This CDR3 has 14 residues. Germline CDR1 is GTSNPN and CDR2 is SVGIG (reference sequence). The CDR3 loop is CAPGGISNDEKLFF. The CDR3 nucleotides are TGTGCCCCAGGGGGGATTTCGAACGATGAAAAACTGTTTTTT.

The gene calls are TRBV7-3 and TRBJ2-2; D perhaps matches TRBD2 (5 bases). The CDR3 consists of 14 residues. Trimming left V 2 bases short and J 1 base short, with 5 bases between. Germline V CDR1 and CDR2: SGHTA, FQGTGA. Here the CDR3 reads CASSLEGNTGELFF. CDR3 in DNA: TGTGCCAGCAGCTTAGAGGGGAACACCGGGGAGCTGTTTTTT.

The genes are TRBV27 and TRBJ1-2; 7 positions match TRBD1. Germline trimming cut 6 bases from V and 0 bases from J; bases unmatched to any gene: 7. Germline CDR1 and CDR2: MNHEY and SMNVEV (reference sequence). The CDR3 runs 15 residues. CDR3 in amino acids: CASRPTGITNYGYTF. The CDR3 DNA follows: TGTGCCAGCAGACCGACAGGGATTACTAACTATGGCTACACCTTC.

This clone was counted only a few times. J is TRBJ2-5 and V is TRBV6-5, with 9 bases identical to TRBD2. V lost 2 bases, J lost 7 bases, and 11 bases stayed unmatched. Germline CDR1 is MNHEY and CDR2 is SVGAGI. This CDR3 has 16 residues. CDR3 protein: CASSYGSSGAQGTQYF. The CDR3, as DNA: TGTGCCAGCAGTTACGGGTCTAGCGGGGCCCAGGGGACCCAGTACTTC.

The V gene is TRBV5-4, the J gene TRBJ1-1, with 9 bases matching TRBD1. J gave up 4 bases and V 4 bases, and 5 bases lay outside the gene matches. Germline CDR1 SGHNT, CDR2 YYREEE (reference sequence). This CDR3 has 14 amino acids. As DNA, the CDR3 is TGTGCCAGCAGCGCCCGGGACAGGGTCACTGAAGCTTTCTTT. Translating it yields CASSARDRVTEAFF.

The rearrangement joins TRBV19 to TRBJ2-2, with D possibly matching TRBD1 (5 bases). The V end lost 10 bases, the J end lost 4 bases, and 25 bases lay between the germline ends. Germline V gene data show CDR1 as LNHDA and CDR2 as SQIVND (reference sequence). This CDR3 contains 17 residues. CDR3 amino acids: CATKAPELYRFTGELFF. The DNA of the CDR3 is TGTGCCACCAAAGCCCCCGAACTTTACAGGTTCACCGGGGAGCTGTTTTTT.

V and J are TRBV5-6 and TRBJ1-1, with a tentative D call TRBD1 (6 bases). Trimming cost V 3 bases and J 4 bases, with 13 bases left between them. This CDR3 comprises 14 residues. CDR1 SGHDT and CDR2 YYEEEE come from the germline V gene. The DNA for the CDR3 is TGTGCCAGCAGCTCCGGCCTCAGGGGCACTGAAGCTTTCTTT. This encodes CASSSGLRGTEAFF.

The DNA for the CDR3 is TGTGCTAGTGGGGACTCGAACTACGAGCAGTACTTC. Its protein product is CASGDSNYEQYF. This chain links TRBV12-5 with TRBJ2-7; TRBD2 might be the D (5 bases). Germline V gene data show CDR1 as LGHNT and CDR2 as FRNRAP. This CDR3 is built from 12 residues. V shed 6 bases and J shed 3 bases, with 9 bases lying between them.

The chain carries TRBV29-1 and TRBJ1-1; no clear D. This CDR3 contains 10 residues. Per the germline V gene, CDR1 is SQVTM and CDR2 is ANQGSEA. The CDR3 loop is CRAVAGEAFF. The CDR3 DNA follows: TGCAGGGCGGTAGCGGGGGAAGCTTTCTTT.

The chain carries TRBV5-4 and TRBJ2-3, with 7 nucleotides matching TRBD2. The CDR3 loop spans 16 amino acids. Per the germline V gene, CDR1 is SGHNT and CDR2 is YYREEE (reference sequence). The ends lost 1 base at V and 3 bases at J; junction bases unmatched: 8. This CDR3 is CASSLTRLADTDTQYF. The CDR3 DNA sequence: TGTGCCAGCAGCTTGACGAGGCTAGCGGATACAGATACGCAGTATTTT.

This clone was observed a handful of times. This chain links TRBV18 with TRBJ2-7; D gene unclear. Germline V gene sequence: CDR1 KGHSH, CDR2 LQKENI. This CDR3 has 12 residues. V shed 3 bases and J shed 3 bases, with 6 bases lying between them. CDR3 loop: CASSPNFYEQYF. The CDR3 coding sequence is TGTGCCAGCTCACCTAATTTCTACGAGCAGTACTTC.

The CDR3 loop reads CASSPRVQYGYTF. The CDR3 DNA is TGTGCCAGCAGCCCCCGGGTCCAATATGGCTACACCTTC. The chain uses TRBV27 and TRBJ1-2, with no clear D. Trimming left V 6 bases short and J 5 bases short, with 13 bases between. The CDR3 totals 13 residues. Germline V gene lookup returns CDR1 MNHEY and CDR2 SMNVEV (reference sequence).

Of note for this clone: An end of the junction does not agree with germline; a read error may underlie this. V is TRBV4-2 and J is TRBJ2-3; 11 bases are a match to TRBD2. Germline CDR1 reads LGHNA; CDR2 reads YNFKEQ. This CDR3 region has 16 residues. This chain's CDR3 is CASSEELAGALDTQYF. The CDR3 DNA sequence: TGTGCCAGCAGCGAAGAACTAGCGGGGGCCCTGGATACGCAGTATTTT.

J is TRBJ2-5 and V is TRBV5-1, with TRBD1 matching 9 bases. The CDR3 contains 15 residues. In germline, CDR1 is SGHRS, CDR2 YFSETQ. V lost 5 bases and J lost 2; bases outside the gene matches: 7. The CDR3 sequence is CASRRDRVIQETQYF. CDR3 coding DNA: TGCGCCAGCAGGAGGGACAGGGTGATACAAGAGACCCAGTACTTC.

The chain uses TRBV7-2 and TRBJ2-7; 8 nucleotides match TRBD1. With 3 bases clipped from V and 3 bases from J, the junction kept 7 bases outside the gene matches. Germline-derived CDR1 and CDR2 are SGHTA and FQGNSA. CDR3 length: 15 amino acids. The CDR3 reads CASSLRGQVIYEQYF. CDR3 DNA sequence: TGTGCCAGCAGCTTGAGGGGACAGGTTATCTACGAGCAGTACTTC. Complete variable domain (other parts from reference TRBV7-2 and TRBJ2-7): GAGVSQSPSNKVTEKGKDVELRCDPISGHTALYWYRQSLGQGLEFLIYFQGNSAPDKSGLPSDRFSAERTGGSVSTLTIQRTQQEDSAVYLCASSLRGQVIYEQYFGPGTRLTVT.

The chain joins TRBV28 to TRBJ2-5; the match to TRBD1 covers 9 bases. The germline V gene encodes CDR1 MDHEN and CDR2 SYDVKM. V trimming: 6 bases; J trimming: 6 bases; junction bases outside the gene matches: 14. The CDR3 sequence is 16 residues long. In DNA, the CDR3 is TGTGCCAGCAGCCCCCCCGGGACAGGGTTGGGAAAGACCCAGTACTTC. Protein sequence: CASSPPGTGLGKTQYF.

The V and J genes are TRBV4-1 and TRBJ1-3; D gene unclear. The CDR3 is made up of 16 amino acids. CDR1 and CDR2 from the germline V gene are MGHRA and YSYEKL. Between the trimmed V and J ends, which lost 1 base and 0 bases, there was a span of 10 bases. CDR3 sequence reads: CASSQAPPTSGNTIYF. CDR3 bases: TGCGCCAGCAGCCAAGCCCCGCCTACCTCTGGAAACACCATATATTTT.

The CDR3 region has the DNA TGTGCCAGCAGTTCGTACACAGATACGCAGTATTTT. This sequence encodes CASSSYTDTQYF. J is TRBJ2-3 and V is TRBV27; the D is unclear. From germline, CDR1 is MNHEY and CDR2 SMNVEV (reference sequence). Trimming left V 4 bases short and J 2 bases short, with 4 bases between. CDR3 length: 12 amino acids.